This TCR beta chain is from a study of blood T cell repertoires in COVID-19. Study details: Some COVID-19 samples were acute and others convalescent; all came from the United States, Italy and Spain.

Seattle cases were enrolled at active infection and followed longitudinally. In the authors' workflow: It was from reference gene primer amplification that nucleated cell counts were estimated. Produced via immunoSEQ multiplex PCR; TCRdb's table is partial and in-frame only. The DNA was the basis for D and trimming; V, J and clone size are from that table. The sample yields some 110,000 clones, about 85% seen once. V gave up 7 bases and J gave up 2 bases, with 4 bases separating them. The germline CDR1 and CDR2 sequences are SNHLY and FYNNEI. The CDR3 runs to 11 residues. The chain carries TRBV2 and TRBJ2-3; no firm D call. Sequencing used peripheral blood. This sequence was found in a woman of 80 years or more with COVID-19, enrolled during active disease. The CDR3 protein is CASTLTDTQYF. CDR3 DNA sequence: TGTGCCAGCACCCTCACAGATACGCAGTATTTT.